This paragraph reports one TCR beta chain. Original data processing: The authors estimated nucleated cell counts from reference gene primer amplification. Measured with immunoSEQ multiplex PCR; TCRdb has only the in-frame clones, and not every one. V and J calls and clone size are those listed in that table; D and trimming were worked out from the DNA. The sample has 250,000 or so clones, 89% seen once; the top ten hold approximately 4.6%. The CDR3 sequence is 14 residues long. Trimming left V 3 bases short and J 2 bases short, with 10 bases between. The germline V gene encodes CDR1 MDHEN and CDR2 SYDVKM. The sample comes from a study of blood T cell repertoires in COVID-19. Overall study: There were acute and convalescent COVID-19 samples, and they came from the United States, Italy and Spain. In each case, the material was cDNA or gDNA derived from T cells, B-cell-depleted T cells, or PBMCs.

The sample taken for sequencing was peripheral blood. The receptor was derived from a middle-aged woman who had recovered from COVID-19. This chain joins TRBV28 and TRBJ1-2, with D possibly matching TRBD1 (6 bases). CDR3 region: CASSLGAGNYGYTF. The CDR3 nucleotides read TGTGCCAGCAGTTTGGGGGCCGGGAACTATGGCTACACCTTC.